Presented here are 23 T cell receptor beta chains from one specimen sequenced in a study of cytomegalovirus exposure and HLA in healthy donors. PCR was performed using 60 Vbeta and 13 Jbeta primers. Sequencing used immunoSEQ multiplex PCR; TCRdb keeps in-frame clones, though not all of them. The data contain approximately 130,000 clones, about four fifths of them singletons. Material: PBMCs. The receptors were gathered from a woman between 35 and 50 years old in good health and CMV-seronegative.

The chain combines TRBV19 with TRBJ2-5, with a possible D match to TRBD1 (6 bases). The J call could be wrong; TRBJ2-7 is a better fit for the DNA end. From germline, CDR1 is LNHDA and CDR2 SQIVND (reference sequence). This CDR3 is built from 14 residues. The CDR3 sequence: CASSTRDTDYEQYF. CDR3 in DNA: TGTGCCAGTAGTACCCGGGACACCGACTACGAGCAGTACTTC.

The rearrangement links TRBV6-1 to TRBJ2-7; TRBD1 is a possible D gene (6 bases). The CDR3 extends over 15 amino acids. Germline V lookup: CDR1 MNHNS, CDR2 SASEGT. Trimming took 1 base from V and 0 from J, leaving 10 bases between them. The CDR3 sequence is CASSEGDTVSYEQYF. The CDR3 nucleotides are TGTGCCAGCAGTGAAGGGGACACCGTCTCCTACGAGCAGTACTTC.

This rearrangement joins TRBV4-3 to TRBJ1-5; 9 positions agree with TRBD1. The CDR3 extends over 15 amino acids. Per the germline V gene, CDR1 is LGHNA and CDR2 is YSLEER. V was pared by 0 bases and J by 7 bases, with 4 bases of the junction left unmatched. The CDR3 DNA reads TGCGCCAGCAGCCAAGATGGGACAGGGCACCAGCCCCAGCATTTT. Its protein is CASSQDGTGHQPQHF.

A note on this clone: Germline is not matched at one junction end, which may reflect a read error. The J gene is TRBJ2-2, the V gene TRBV6-1, with 13 bases fitting TRBD2. From germline, CDR1 is MNHNS and CDR2 SASEGT. This CDR3 contains 15 residues. In DNA, the CDR3 is TGTTCCAGCAGTGAACTAGCGGGGGGGCCCGGGGAGCTGTTTTTT. Translating gives CSSSELAGGPGELFF.

The chain employs TRBV28 and TRBJ2-1, with D possibly being TRBD2 (6 bases). V was pared by 3 bases and J by 6 bases, with 15 bases between. There are 15 residues in the CDR3. The germline V gene has CDR1 MDHEN and CDR2 SYDVKM. The CDR3 DNA reads TGTGCCAGCAGTTTTGGGACTCGAAAGGGCAATGAGCAGTTCTTC. This codes for CASSFGTRKGNEQFF.

This chain joins TRBV7-9 and TRBJ2-7; possibly TRBD1 for D (6 bases). The CDR3 runs to 15 residues. Germline V CDR1 and CDR2: SEHNR, FQNEAQ (reference sequence). V was shortened by 1 base and J by 2 bases, with 12 bases between the two germline ends. CDR3 nucleotides: TGTGCCAGCAGCTTAGGACAGGAGTCCCCCTACGAGCAGTACTTC. Protein sequence: CASSLGQESPYEQYF.

The rearrangement links TRBV6-6 to TRBJ1-6; TRBD1 aligns across 8 bases. V lost 6 bases, J lost 6 bases, and 7 bases stayed unmatched. Germline V gene data show CDR1 as MNHNY and CDR2 as SVGAGI (reference sequence). The CDR3 has 15 amino acids. CDR3 residues: CASRAQGDRNSPLHF. The CDR3 coding sequence is TGTGCCAGCAGGGCACAGGGGGATCGTAATTCACCCCTCCACTTT.

Ten or more counts support this clone. This chain joins TRBV5-5 and TRBJ2-7, with TRBD2 as a possible D gene (6 bases). Germline assignment: CDR1 SGHKS and CDR2 YYEKEE (reference sequence). The CDR3 runs 14 residues. V lost 4 bases and J 1 base, leaving 12 bases between the germline ends. CDR3 sequence (DNA): TGTGCCAGCAGCCAGCGGGCAGGGTCCTACGAGCAGTACTTC. Amino acid sequence: CASSQRAGSYEQYF.

This clone was recorded once. This chain uses TRBV15 with TRBJ2-1, with D hard to call. Germline V gives CDR1 LNHNV, CDR2 YYDKDF (reference sequence). Trimming took 3 bases from V and 10 from J, leaving 10 bases between them. The CDR3 length is 12 residues. This chain's CDR3 is CATSRSLGEQFF. The CDR3 nucleotides are TGTGCCACCAGCAGGTCGCTAGGAGAGCAGTTCTTC.

This clone was found a few times. V is TRBV2 and J is TRBJ2-7, with D unclear. The germline V gene has CDR1 SNHLY and CDR2 FYNNEI. Trimming cost V 3 bases and J 6 bases, with 6 bases left between them. The CDR3 sequence is 11 residues long. The CDR3 spells CASSEAVEQYF. Here the CDR3 DNA reads TGTGCCAGCAGTGAGGCTGTCGAGCAGTACTTC.

This clone was seen only once. V is TRBV7-9 and J is TRBJ1-2; TRBD1 agrees at 8 bases. V shed 5 bases and J 8 bases; nucleotides not matched to a gene: 16. This CDR3 is 16 amino acids long. From germline, CDR1 is SEHNR and CDR2 FQNEAQ (reference sequence). The CDR3, as DNA: TGTGCCAGCAGCCCAAGCGACAGGGGCGATGTCGGCGGCTACACCTTC. It translates to CASSPSDRGDVGGYTF.

The chain links TRBV7-2 to TRBJ1-2; D might be TRBD1 (6 bases). The CDR3 length is 14 residues. Per germline, CDR1 SGHTA and CDR2 FQGNSA. Trimming cost V 3 bases and J 6 bases, with 14 bases left between them. CDR3 DNA: TGTGCCAGCAGCTTCAGCCCAGGGGCCGATGGCTACACCTTC. This codes for CASSFSPGADGYTF.

This rearrangement joins TRBV7-9 to TRBJ2-5; TRBD2 agrees at 8 bases. CDR1 and CDR2 from the germline V gene are SEHNR and FQNEAQ (reference sequence). The CDR3 sequence is 15 residues long. V was clipped by 5 bases and J by 1 base; unmatched bases: 6. CDR3 sequence (DNA): TGTGCCAGCAGCCCCCTACTAGCGGCCCAAGAGACCCAGTACTTC. Translated: CASSPLLAAQETQYF.

The V call is TRBV7-2, the J call TRBJ1-5; 7 bases are shared with TRBD1. J gave up 4 bases and V 4 bases, and 7 bases lay outside the gene matches. Germline CDR1 SGHTA, CDR2 FQGNSA. The CDR3 totals 15 residues. The CDR3 loop reads CASSSGTVPNQPQHF. In nucleotides, the CDR3 is TGTGCCAGCAGCTCAGGGACAGTCCCTAATCAGCCCCAGCATTTT. The variable domain in full, completed from reference TRBV7-2 and TRBJ1-5, reads GAGVSQSPSNKVTEKGKDVELRCDPISGHTALYWYRQSLGQGLEFLIYFQGNSAPDKSGLPSDRFSAERTGGSVSTLTIQRTQQEDSAVYLCASSSGTVPNQPQHFGDGTRLSIL.

The V and J genes are TRBV27 and TRBJ1-2, with 10 bases lining up with TRBD1. CDR3 length: 18 amino acids. Unmatched junction bases numbered 10, after V lost 0 bases and J lost 3 bases. In germline, CDR1 is MNHEY, CDR2 SMNVEV (reference sequence). The CDR3 protein is CASSLSRTGGARDYGYTF. CDR3 sequence (DNA): TGTGCCAGCAGTTTATCGAGGACAGGGGGGGCTAGGGACTATGGCTACACCTTC.

The CDR3 reads CASKRTGLGEKLFF. The CDR3 coding sequence is TGTGCCAGCAAACGAACAGGGTTGGGTGAAAAACTGTTTTTT. The rearrangement uses TRBV2 and TRBJ1-4; D perhaps matches TRBD1 (6 bases). Trimming stripped 7 bases from V and 7 bases from J, with 16 bases between. Germline CDR1 is SNHLY and CDR2 is FYNNEI. The CDR3 has 14 amino acids.

This rearrangement joins TRBV28 to TRBJ1-1; no clear D. This CDR3 is 13 amino acids long. The V gene's germline CDR1 is MDHEN and CDR2 SYDVKM. The V end lost 3 bases, the J end lost 4 bases, and 9 bases lay between the germline ends. The DNA for the CDR3 is TGTGCCAGCAGTTTCCGGGTATCCACTGAAGCTTTCTTT. It codes for CASSFRVSTEAFF.

This rearrangement joins TRBV15 to TRBJ1-1, with D perhaps matching TRBD1 (5 bases). This CDR3 contains 13 residues. V lost 8 bases, J lost 1 base, and 11 bases lay in between. The germline gives CDR1 LNHNV, CDR2 YYDKDF (reference sequence). The CDR3 sequence is CATESTANTEAFF. Written as DNA, the CDR3 is TGTGCCACCGAATCGACAGCGAACACTGAAGCTTTCTTT.

This sequence joins TRBV2 and TRBJ2-6, with D maybe TRBD1 (7 bases). Germline CDR1 reads SNHLY; CDR2 reads FYNNEI. The V end lost 3 bases, the J end lost 0 bases, and 15 bases lay between the germline ends. The CDR3 totals 18 residues. The CDR3: CASSDSAGGNSGANVLTF. The CDR3 nucleotides are TGTGCCAGCAGTGATTCGGCAGGGGGGAACTCTGGGGCCAACGTCCTGACTTTC.

The chain uses TRBV4-3 and TRBJ2-1, with no clear D. CDR1 is LGHNA, CDR2 YSLEER, per germline. The CDR3 consists of 12 residues. V dropped 3 bases and J dropped 7 bases, with 7 bases sitting between them. CDR3 region: CASSHVRNEQFF. The CDR3 DNA reads TGCGCCAGCAGCCACGTCAGGAATGAGCAGTTCTTC.

The genes are TRBV9 and TRBJ2-7; 9 bases match TRBD1. CDR3 length equals 16 residues. Germline V lookup: CDR1 SGDLS, CDR2 YYNGEE. V was clipped by 0 bases and J by 3 bases; unmatched bases: 7. This CDR3 is CASSVGGTGSVYEQYF. CDR3 coding DNA: TGTGCCAGCAGCGTAGGAGGGACAGGGAGCGTCTACGAGCAGTACTTC.

This clone occurred a few times. The chain carries TRBV4-3 and TRBJ1-1; possibly TRBD1 for D (5 bases). The germline V gene has CDR1 LGHNA and CDR2 YSLEER. The CDR3 extends over 15 amino acids. The ends were cut back, 2 bases at V and 4 bases at J, with 14 bases in the middle. CDR3: CASSQRRDLVTEAFF. CDR3 nucleotides: TGCGCCAGCAGCCAACGCAGGGATTTGGTCACTGAAGCTTTCTTT.

This chain connects TRBV19 to TRBJ1-1, with a tentative D call TRBD1 (5 bases). CDR1 is LNHDA and CDR2 is SQIVND in the germline V gene (reference sequence). V shed 5 bases and J shed 5 bases, with 15 bases lying between them. The CDR3 is 14 residues long. The CDR3 bases are TGTGCCAGTAGTGCGGTGAGGGGAGGAACTGAAGCTTTCTTT. Protein sequence: CASSAVRGGTEAFF.